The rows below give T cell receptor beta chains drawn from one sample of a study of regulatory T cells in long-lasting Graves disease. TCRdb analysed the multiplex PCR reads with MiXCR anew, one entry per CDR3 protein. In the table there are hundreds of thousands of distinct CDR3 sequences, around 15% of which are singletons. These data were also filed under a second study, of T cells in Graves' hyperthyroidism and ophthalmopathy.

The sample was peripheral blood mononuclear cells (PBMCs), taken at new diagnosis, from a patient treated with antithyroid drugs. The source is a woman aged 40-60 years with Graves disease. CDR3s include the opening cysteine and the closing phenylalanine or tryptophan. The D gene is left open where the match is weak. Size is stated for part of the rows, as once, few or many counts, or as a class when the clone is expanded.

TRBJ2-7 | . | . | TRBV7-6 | CASSLATNTYEQYF | TGTGCCAGCAGCTTAGCGACGAATACCTACGAGCAGTACTTC
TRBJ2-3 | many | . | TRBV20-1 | CSAREGLPRDTQYF | TGCAGTGCTAGAGAAGGACTTCCCAGGGATACGCAGTATTTT
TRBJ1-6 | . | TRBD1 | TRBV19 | CASRPRQGFVPLHF | TGTGCCAGTAGGCCAAGACAGGGGTTTGTGCCCCTCCACTTT
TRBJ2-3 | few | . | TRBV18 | CASSPPDAAGTQYF | TGTGCCAGCTCACCACCCGACGCAGCAGGGACGCAGTATTTT
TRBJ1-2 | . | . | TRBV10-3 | CAISDKGDDYGYTF | TGTGCCATCAGTGATAAGGGTGACGACTATGGCTACACCTTC
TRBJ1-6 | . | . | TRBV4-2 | CASSQDLGNPDSPLHF | TGTGCCAGCAGCCAAGATCTCGGCAATCCGGATTCACCCCTCCACTTT
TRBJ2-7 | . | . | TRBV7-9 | CASSLAPGHGDEQYF | TGTGCCAGCAGCTTAGCCCCTGGACATGGTGACGAGCAGTACTTC
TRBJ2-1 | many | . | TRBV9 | CASSPRPEYNEQFF | TGTGCCAGCAGCCCCCGGCCGGAATACAATGAGCAGTTCTTC
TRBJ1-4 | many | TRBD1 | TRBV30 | CAWSVAGGAEKLFF | TGTGCCTGGAGTGTTGCAGGGGGGGCTGAAAAACTGTTTTTT
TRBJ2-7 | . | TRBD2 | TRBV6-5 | CASSYSIASGSLYEQYF | TGTGCCAGCAGTTACTCGATAGCTAGCGGGAGCCTCTACGAGCAGTACTTC
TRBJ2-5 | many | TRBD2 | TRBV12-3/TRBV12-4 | CASSSTSGVETQYF | TGTGCCAGCAGTTCCACTAGCGGGGTGGAGACCCAGTACTTC
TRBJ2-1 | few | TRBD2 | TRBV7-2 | CASSGEASGGGLRQGNEQFF | TGTGCCAGCAGCGGAGAGGCTAGCGGGGGGGGACTCCGCCAGGGCAATGAGCAGTTCTTC
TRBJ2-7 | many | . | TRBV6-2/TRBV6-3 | CANSLTQGGYEQYF | TGTGCCAACAGCCTTACTCAGGGAGGCTACGAGCAGTACTTC
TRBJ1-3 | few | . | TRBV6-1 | CASSRSRGNTIYF | TGTGCCAGCAGCCGCTCGCGGGGAAACACCATATATTTT
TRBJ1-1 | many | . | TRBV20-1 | CSARDSNAGLVTEAFF | TGCAGTGCTAGAGATTCTAACGCAGGGTTGGTCACTGAAGCTTTCTTT
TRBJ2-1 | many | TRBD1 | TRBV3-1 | CASSHLQGEGEQFF | TGTGCCAGCAGCCACCTACAGGGGGAAGGTGAGCAGTTCTTC
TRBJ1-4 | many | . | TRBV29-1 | CSVLADDEKLFF | TGCAGCGTTTTGGCAGATGATGAAAAACTGTTTTTT
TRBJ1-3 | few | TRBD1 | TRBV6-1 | CASSRGTAGNTIYF | TGTGCCAGCAGCCGCGGGACAGCCGGAAACACCATATATTTT
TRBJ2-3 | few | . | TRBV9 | CASSVDGLRTDTQYF | TGTGCCAGCAGCGTAGACGGGCTCCGCACAGATACGCAGTATTTT
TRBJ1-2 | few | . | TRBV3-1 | CASSQSYYGYTF | TGTGCCAGCAGCCAATCTTACTATGGCTACACCTTC
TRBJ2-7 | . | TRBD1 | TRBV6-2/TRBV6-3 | CASSYSWGTGSSYEQYF | TGTGCCAGCAGTTACTCCTGGGGGACAGGGAGCTCCTACGAGCAGTACTTC
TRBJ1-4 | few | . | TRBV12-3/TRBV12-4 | CASSRYLSTRARGEKLFF | TGTGCCAGCAGCAGATACCTCTCGACCCGAGCCCGGGGAGAAAAACTGTTTTTT
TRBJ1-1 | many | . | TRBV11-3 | CASSLQGGMNTEAFF | TGTGCCAGCAGCTTGCAGGGAGGAATGAACACTGAAGCTTTCTTT
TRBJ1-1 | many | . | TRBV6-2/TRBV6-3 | CASSYDSYYTEAFF | TGTGCCAGCAGTTACGACAGCTACTACACTGAAGCTTTCTTT
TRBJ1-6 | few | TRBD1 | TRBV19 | CATRQGEGLGSPLHF | TGTGCCACCCGACAGGGGGAAGGATTGGGTTCACCCCTCCACTTT
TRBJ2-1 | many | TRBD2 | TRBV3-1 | CASSSIAGGSNEQFF | TGTGCCAGCAGCTCGATAGCGGGGGGGTCCAATGAGCAGTTCTTC
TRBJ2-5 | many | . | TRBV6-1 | CASRRDRRTQYF | TGTGCCAGCAGGAGGGACCGGCGGACCCAGTACTTC
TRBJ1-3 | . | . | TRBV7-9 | CASSLGAITGNTIYF | TGTGCCAGCAGCTTAGGGGCCATCACTGGAAACACCATATATTTT
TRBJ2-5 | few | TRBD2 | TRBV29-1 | CSVWTPPGGTGTQYF | TGCAGCGTTTGGACCCCTCCCGGGGGGACCGGGACCCAGTACTTC
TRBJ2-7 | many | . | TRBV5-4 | CASSLEHGATYEQYF | TGTGCCAGCAGCTTGGAGCACGGAGCGACCTACGAGCAGTACTTC
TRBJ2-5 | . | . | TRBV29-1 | CSVGGSETQYF | TGCAGCGTTGGAGGGTCTGAGACCCAGTACTTC
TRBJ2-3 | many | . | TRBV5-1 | CASSVLIRGAGDTQYF | TGCGCCAGCAGCGTCCTGATACGGGGGGCCGGGGATACGCAGTATTTT
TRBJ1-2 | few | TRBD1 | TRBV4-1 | CASSQRTGPDGYTF | TGCGCCAGCAGCCAAAGGACAGGCCCGGATGGCTACACCTTC
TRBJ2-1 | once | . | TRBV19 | CASRSGVKTGKRNEQFF | TGTGCCAGTAGGTCTGGGGTTAAAACAGGGAAACGCAATGAGCAGTTCTTC
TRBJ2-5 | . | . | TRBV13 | CASTEGGEETQYF | TGTGCCAGCACCGAGGGGGGCGAAGAGACCCAGTACTTC
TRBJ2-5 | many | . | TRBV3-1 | CASSPKTYKETQYF | TGTGCCAGCAGCCCGAAGACTTATAAAGAGACCCAGTACTTC
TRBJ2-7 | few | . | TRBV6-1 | CAAGGLTVYEQYF | TGTGCCGCCGGTGGGCTAACGGTCTACGAGCAGTACTTC
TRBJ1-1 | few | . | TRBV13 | CASSSPKRSTEAFF | TGTGCCAGCAGCTCCCCTAAGAGAAGCACTGAAGCTTTCTTT
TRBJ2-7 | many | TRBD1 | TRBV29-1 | CSVRQGAYEQYF | TGCAGCGTCCGACAGGGGGCTTACGAGCAGTACTTC
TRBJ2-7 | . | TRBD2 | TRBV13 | CASSLEGDYFNEQYF | TGTGCCAGCAGCTTAGAAGGGGACTATTTTAACGAGCAGTACTTC
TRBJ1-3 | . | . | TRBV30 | CAWRIGGAGNTIYF | TGTGCCTGGAGGATCGGGGGCGCGGGAAACACCATATATTTT